The 8 T cell receptor beta chains in this list originate from one sample, sequenced in a study of T cell responses to AZD1222 COVID-19 vaccine. Data came from immunoSEQ multiplex PCR; TCRdb stores just in-frame clones and leaves some out. In the table there are about 90,000 clones, 85% of which are singletons. This specimen consisted of peripheral blood, obtained 28 days after the second AZD1222 dose. These receptors came from an adult who received the AZD1222 COVID-19 vaccine.

This chain's CDR3 is CASSLVQGGGQYF. For the CDR3, the DNA is TGTGCCAGCAGCTTAGTCCAGGGGGGCGGGCAGTACTTC. The chain employs TRBV7-8 and TRBJ2-7; TRBD1 might be the D (7 bases). CDR3 size: 13 residues. Looked up from germline, CDR1 is SGHVS and CDR2 is FQNEAQ. Trimming cost V 1 base and J 9 bases, with 13 bases left between them.

The chain uses TRBV10-3 and TRBJ1-2; D is unclear. The CDR3 loop spans 15 amino acids. V shed 2 bases and J shed 5 bases, with 15 bases lying between them. Germline V gene sequence: CDR1 ENHRY, CDR2 SYGVKD. The CDR3 region has the DNA TGTGCCATCAGTGAGATTTTGGAGACAAGATATGGCTACACCTTC. The encoded protein is CAISEILETRYGYTF.

The chain carries TRBV5-6 and TRBJ1-5, with a possible D match to TRBD1 (6 bases). The CDR3 totals 14 residues. Germline V lookup: CDR1 SGHDT, CDR2 YYEEEE. The germline V and J ends were trimmed by 0 bases and 6 bases, with 10 bases remaining between them. CDR3 sequence reads: CASSLGRRGQPQHF. The CDR3 DNA reads as TGTGCCAGCAGCTTGGGTCGCAGGGGTCAGCCCCAGCATTTT.

The chain employs TRBV27 and TRBJ2-1; no reliable D call. Germline CDR1 MNHEY, CDR2 SMNVEV (reference sequence). The CDR3 length is 16 residues. V dropped 3 bases and J dropped 6 bases, with 18 bases sitting between them. The CDR3 nucleotides are TGTGCCAGCAGTTTCCGGCGCCTTGTCTCATCCAATGAGCAGTTCTTC. Translating it yields CASSFRRLVSSNEQFF.

This rearrangement joins TRBV5-6 to TRBJ2-5; D not certain. V lost 2 bases to trimming and J lost 5 bases, with 7 bases between them. The V gene's germline CDR1 is SGHDT and CDR2 YYEEEE. The CDR3 has 12 residues. CDR3 in amino acids: CASSFGVETQYF. DNA of the CDR3: TGTGCCAGCAGCTTTGGTGTGGAGACCCAGTACTTC.

The chain employs TRBV18 and TRBJ1-5; tentatively, D is TRBD1 (5 bases). V lost 1 base to trimming and J lost 3 bases, with 13 bases between them. Germline lookup yields CDR1 KGHSH and CDR2 LQKENI. The CDR3 is 16 amino acids. DNA for the CDR3: TGTGCCAGCTCACCACAAGAGACAGACTTCAATCAGCCCCAGCATTTT. Amino acids: CASSPQETDFNQPQHF.

The CDR3, as DNA: TGTGCCAGCAGCTTAGTTTGGGATTCCGATACGCAGTATTTT. This sequence encodes CASSLVWDSDTQYF. The chain links TRBV7-8 to TRBJ2-3; D is unresolved. The germline V and J ends were trimmed by 1 base and 6 bases, with 11 bases remaining between them. The CDR3 covers 14 residues. In germline, CDR1 is SGHVS, CDR2 FQNEAQ.

This clone came up once. The chain couples TRBV6-5 to TRBJ1-4, with TRBD1 matching over 10 bases. The CDR3 extends over 15 amino acids. The germline V gene encodes CDR1 MNHEY and CDR2 SVGAGI. V lost 0 bases, J lost 6 bases, and 1 base stayed unmatched. The CDR3 spells CASSYSGTGDEKLFF. The DNA of the CDR3 is TGTGCCAGCAGTTACTCGGGGACAGGGGATGAAAAACTGTTTTTT.